Sequencing of this T cell receptor beta chain was carried out in a study of blood T cells in healthy people across ages. This clonotype occurred many times. The CDR3 contains 16 residues. CDR1 and CDR2 from the germline V gene are KGHDR and SFDVKD. Deletions cut 3 bases from V and 0 bases from J, with 11 bases between. A second PCR of roughly 7 to 11 cycles used a sample-barcoded 5' primer and a J-beta primer mix. TCRdb recomputed calls from the 5' RACE reads with MiXCR, one row per CDR3 protein. The table lists around 1,600,000 distinct CDR3 sequences, approximately 43% of them singletons. V usage is TRBV24-1 and J usage is TRBJ2-1, with D unresolved. Sequencing was performed on blood. The receptor's source is a woman between 18 and 30 years old in good health. The CDR3 coding sequence is TGTGCCACCAGTGATAGCTATTCGGGCTCCTACAATGAGCAGTTCTTC. This gives the protein CATSDSYSGSYNEQFF.